This T cell receptor (beta chain) appears in the sequencing data of a study of blood T cell repertoires in COVID-19. Clones were read by immunoSEQ multiplex PCR, and TCRdb kept only the in-frame ones, dropping some. Among about 80,000 clones, around 81% were seen once, and the ten largest hold approximately 15%. CDR1 and CDR2 from the germline V gene are SQVTM and ANQGSEA. V lost 3 bases to trimming and J lost 7 bases, with 12 bases between them. The CDR3 is 13 residues long. The sequenced material came from peripheral blood. This receptor was identified in a human donor in a cohort sampled during active COVID-19. The chain joins TRBV29-1 to TRBJ1-4, with a possible D match to TRBD1 (5 bases). CDR3 coding DNA: TGCAGCGTTGATGTGGGCGGGGGTGAAAAACTGTTTTTT. Translated: CSVDVGGGEKLFF. The full variable domain, in which reference TRBV29-1 and TRBJ1-4 provide the parts outside the CDR3, is SAVISQKPSRDICQRGTSLTIQCQVDSQVTMMFWYRQQPGQSLTLIATANQGSEATYESGFVIDKFPISRPNLTFSTLTVSNMSPEDSSIYLCSVDVGGGEKLFFGSGTQLSVL.